The 20 T cell receptor beta chains in this list originate from one sample, sequenced in a study of cytomegalovirus exposure and HLA in healthy donors. Primers for the PCR totalled 60 Vbeta and 13 Jbeta. TCRdb's copy holds only in-frame clones and misses some; the assay was immunoSEQ multiplex PCR. Counted here are about 130,000 clones, 60% to 80% occurring once; the ten biggest clones make up 1.3% to 1.5%. The sample consisted of PBMCs. The origin of the receptors is a female donor in good health and CMV-seronegative.

The rearrangement links TRBV4-3 to TRBJ1-4; possibly TRBD1 for D (6 bases). Germline CDR1 and CDR2: LGHNA and YSLEER. V gave up 4 bases and J gave up 3 bases, with 15 bases separating them. CDR3 size: 16 residues. CDR3 loop: CASSRLTGRANEKLFF. CDR3 DNA sequence: TGCGCCAGCAGCCGCCTAACAGGGCGAGCTAATGAAAAACTGTTTTTT.

The V call is TRBV28, the J call TRBJ2-1, with TRBD2 matching over 10 bases. Germline V CDR1 and CDR2: MDHEN, SYDVKM. The CDR3 loop spans 15 amino acids. With 6 bases clipped from V and 7 bases from J, the junction kept 9 bases outside the gene matches. This CDR3 reads CASSDLAGEINEQFF. The CDR3 region has the DNA TGTGCCAGCAGCGATCTAGCGGGAGAGATTAATGAGCAGTTCTTC.

In its sample, this clone was seen a few times. The same CDR3 also results from other DNA sequences found in this sample. The chain employs TRBV5-1 and TRBJ2-7; maybe TRBD1 (6 bases). Germline CDR1 reads SGHRS; CDR2 reads YFSETQ. Trimming shortened V by 2 bases and J by 2 bases, and 8 bases separated the two germline ends. CDR3 size: 13 residues. This CDR3 reads CASSLDRTYEQYF. CDR3 coding DNA: TGCGCCAGCAGCTTAGACAGGACCTACGAGCAGTACTTC.

This chain links TRBV2 with TRBJ2-1, with 9 nucleotides matching TRBD2. V gave up 4 bases and J gave up 10 bases; unmatched junction bases: 11. The CDR3 runs to 15 residues. The germline gives CDR1 SNHLY, CDR2 FYNNEI. The chain's CDR3 is CASSVGTSLRGEQFF. For the CDR3, the DNA is TGTGCCAGCAGTGTGGGGACTAGCCTTCGGGGGGAGCAGTTCTTC.

The gene calls are TRBV27 and TRBJ1-4; a possible D gene is TRBD1 (5 bases). The CDR3 runs 15 residues. The V end was cut by 2 bases, the J end by 8 bases, with 15 bases between. The germline CDR1 and CDR2 sequences are MNHEY and SMNVEV (reference sequence). Here the CDR3 DNA reads TGTGCCAGCAGTTTAGGGGCAGGGCTTCGAGAAAAACTGTTTTTT. This sequence encodes CASSLGAGLREKLFF.

The chain has TRBV7-9 and TRBJ2-2; D might be TRBD1 (6 bases). Germline-derived CDR1 and CDR2 are SEHNR and FQNEAQ (reference sequence). CDR3 length equals 17 residues. V was pared by 4 bases and J by 1 base, with 16 bases between. In nucleotides, the CDR3 is TGTGCCAGCAGCTCCCCGATCAGGGGAAGGAACACCGGGGAGCTGTTTTTT. It specifies CASSSPIRGRNTGELFF.

The J gene is TRBJ2-5, the V gene TRBV7-3; D gene uncertain. Germline values: CDR1 SGHTA, CDR2 FQGTGA. V was clipped by 5 bases and J by 2 bases, with 9 bases between them. The CDR3 runs to 13 residues. The CDR3 region has the DNA TGTGCCAGCAGCCCCCGGGTACAAGAGACCCAGTACTTC. Translated, it gives CASSPRVQETQYF.

The J gene is TRBJ1-1, the V gene TRBV7-9; D may be TRBD1 (6 bases). Looked up from germline, CDR1 is SEHNR and CDR2 is FQNEAQ (reference sequence). V lost 5 bases, J lost 0 bases, and 13 bases lay in between. This CDR3 is built from 15 residues. CDR3 residues: CASSRIQGLNTEAFF. The CDR3 DNA sequence: TGTGCCAGCAGCCGGATACAGGGCTTGAACACTGAAGCTTTCTTT.

The chain carries TRBV19 and TRBJ1-5, with TRBD1 as a possible D gene (6 bases). Looked up from germline, CDR1 is LNHDA and CDR2 is SQIVND (reference sequence). Between the trimmed V and J ends, which lost 5 bases and 5 bases, there was a span of 16 bases. The CDR3 contains 15 residues. The CDR3 DNA reads as TGTGCCAGTAGTCTCCATTCGTACAGGGATCAGCCCCAGCATTTT. This codes for CASSLHSYRDQPQHF. Together with reference TRBV19 and TRBJ1-5, the CDR3 gives the full variable domain: DGGITQSPKYLFRKEGQNVTLSCEQNLNHDAMYWYRQDPGQGLRLIYYSQIVNDFQKGDIAEGYSVSREKKESFPLTVTSAQKNPTAFYLCASSLHSYRDQPQHFGDGTRLSIL.

The chain combines TRBV10-1 with TRBJ2-7; TRBD2 is a possible D gene (6 bases). Germline CDR1 is WNHNN and CDR2 is SYGVQD (reference sequence). CDR3 size: 14 residues. Deletions cut 6 bases from V and 0 bases from J, with 12 bases between. CDR3 in DNA: TGCGCCAGCAGCGAAGCGGGCATCTCCTACGAGCAGTACTTC. As protein: CASSEAGISYEQYF.

This clone came up once. The gene calls are TRBV7-2 and TRBJ1-1; weak D call: TRBD1 (6 bases). Trimming left V 6 bases short and J 1 base short, with 12 bases between. Germline values: CDR1 SGHTA, CDR2 FQGNSA. This CDR3 has 14 amino acids. The CDR3 nucleotides are TGTGCCAGCAGTTTACAGGGTTCGAACACTGAAGCTTTCTTT. Amino acids: CASSLQGSNTEAFF.

The chain couples TRBV2 to TRBJ2-7, with 13 bases that match TRBD2. Germline-derived CDR1 and CDR2 are SNHLY and FYNNEI. The CDR3 length is 17 residues. V lost 6 bases, J lost 6 bases, and 14 bases stayed unmatched. Written as DNA, the CDR3 is TGTGCCAGCAGGAGGGGGACTAGCGGGATAGAGGCCCGCGAGCAGTACTTC. This codes for CASRRGTSGIEAREQYF.

In this sample, this clone turned up once. This chain uses TRBV5-1 with TRBJ2-3; 8 bases map to TRBD1. The CDR3 totals 16 residues. V lost 2 bases to trimming and J lost 3 bases; unmatched junction nucleotides: 8. Germline CDR1 and CDR2: SGHRS and YFSETQ. The CDR3, as DNA: TGCGCCAGCAGCTTACGGGCGCAGGGGGCAACAGATACGCAGTATTTT. Protein sequence: CASSLRAQGATDTQYF.

CDR3 bases: TGTGCCAGCAGTCCAAACACAGGGGCATGGAATCAGCCCCAGCATTTT. Translated, it gives CASSPNTGAWNQPQHF. The V and J genes are TRBV27 and TRBJ1-5, with 7 positions matching TRBD1. Germline CDR1 is MNHEY and CDR2 is SMNVEV (reference sequence). The V and J ends lost 5 bases and 4 bases, in that order; junction bases with no gene match: 11. The CDR3 has 16 residues.

Here the CDR3 DNA reads TGCGCCAGCAGCCAAGGACAGATAACTAATGAAAAACTGTTTTTT. Its translation: CASSQGQITNEKLFF. This chain joins TRBV4-3 and TRBJ1-4; tentative D call: TRBD1 (5 bases). The ends were cut back, 1 base at V and 1 base at J, with 7 bases in the middle. CDR1 LGHNA and CDR2 YSLEER come from the germline V gene. This CDR3 spans 15 amino acids.

This clone was picked up one time. The chain employs TRBV28 and TRBJ2-1; 9 bases are a match to TRBD1. The CDR3 is 16 amino acids. Looked up from germline, CDR1 is MDHEN and CDR2 is SYDVKM. V shed 5 bases and J 3 bases; nucleotides not matched to a gene: 8. In nucleotides, the CDR3 is TGTGCCAGCAGTGCCGACCCGGGACAGGGCTACAATGAGCAGTTCTTC. It is translated as CASSADPGQGYNEQFF.

The chain carries TRBV28 and TRBJ2-7; D is perhaps TRBD1 (6 bases). Germline CDR1 is MDHEN and CDR2 is SYDVKM. The CDR3 contains 15 residues. Trimming stripped 6 bases from V and 0 bases from J, with 15 bases between. As DNA, the CDR3 is TGTGCCAGCAGCCCGGGACAAAGCGGCTCCTACGAGCAGTACTTC. Amino acids: CASSPGQSGSYEQYF.

The CDR3 DNA reads TGTGCCAGCAGTTTTCGGGGAGGTGGGCAGCCCCAGCATTTT. This gives the protein CASSFRGGGQPQHF. The chain has TRBV6-6 and TRBJ1-5; unclear D gene. Germline lookup yields CDR1 MNHNY and CDR2 SVGAGI (reference sequence). V lost 4 bases and J lost 7, with 14 bases in between. The CDR3 covers 14 residues.

In the case of this clone: The junction shows a germline mismatch at one end, possibly a read error. The chain links TRBV7-7 to TRBJ2-5; 8 bases map to TRBD2. Germline loops: CDR1 SSHAT, CDR2 FNYEAQ (reference sequence). The CDR3 has 17 amino acids. The CDR3 DNA is TGTGCTAGCAGCGCATGGGATAGCGGGATGGGGGCGGAGACCCAGTACTTC. This translates into CASSAWDSGMGAETQYF.

This chain uses TRBV5-6 with TRBJ1-4, with D possibly TRBD1 on 6 matching bases. CDR1 is SGHDT and CDR2 is YYEEEE in the germline V gene. This CDR3 is 14 amino acids long. Trimming left V 2 bases short and J 7 bases short, with 12 bases between. CDR3 sequence reads: CASSLPGTPEKLFF. The CDR3 region has the DNA TGTGCCAGCAGCTTACCCGGGACACCTGAAAAACTGTTTTTT.